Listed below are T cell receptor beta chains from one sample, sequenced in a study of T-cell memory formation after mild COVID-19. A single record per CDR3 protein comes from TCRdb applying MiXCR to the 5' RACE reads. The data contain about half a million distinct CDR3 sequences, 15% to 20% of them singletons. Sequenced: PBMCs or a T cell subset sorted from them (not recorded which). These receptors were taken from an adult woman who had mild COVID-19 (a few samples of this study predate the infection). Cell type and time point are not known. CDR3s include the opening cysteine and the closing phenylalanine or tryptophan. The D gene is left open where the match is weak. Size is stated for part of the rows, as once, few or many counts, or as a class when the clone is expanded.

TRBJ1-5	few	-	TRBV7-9	CASSLSGPYNQPQHF	TGTGCCAGCAGCTTAAGTGGGCCCTACAATCAGCCCCAGCATTTT
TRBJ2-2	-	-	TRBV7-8	CASSLAVGLNTGELFF	TGTGCCAGCAGCTTAGCAGTAGGGTTGAACACCGGGGAGCTGTTTTTT
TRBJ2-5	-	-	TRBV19	CASSIFGTPQETQYF	TGTGCCAGTAGTATCTTCGGGACTCCCCAAGAGACCCAGTACTTC
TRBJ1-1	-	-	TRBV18	CASSPEKVDTEAFF	TGTGCCAGCTCACCGGAGAAAGTGGACACTGAAGCTTTCTTT
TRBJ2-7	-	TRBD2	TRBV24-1	CATSDAASGSYEQYF	TGTGCCACCAGTGATGCGGCTAGCGGGAGTTACGAGCAGTACTTC
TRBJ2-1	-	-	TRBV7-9	CASSSLRAPGAYNEQFF	TGTGCCAGCAGCTCCCTCCGAGCGCCAGGGGCCTACAATGAGCAGTTCTTC
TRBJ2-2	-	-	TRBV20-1	CSARENTGELFF	TGCAGTGCTAGGGAGAACACCGGGGAGCTGTTTTTT
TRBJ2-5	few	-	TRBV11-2	CASSFASEDQYF	TGTGCCAGCAGCTTTGCGTCTGAGGACCAGTACTTC
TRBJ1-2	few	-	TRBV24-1	CATSEQEINYGYTF	TGTGCCACCAGTGAACAGGAAATTAACTATGGCTACACCTTC
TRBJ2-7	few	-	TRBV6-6	CASSYDRNSYEQYF	TGTGCCAGCAGTTATGACAGGAACTCCTACGAGCAGTACTTC
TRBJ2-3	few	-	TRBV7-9	CASSSGYRADTQYF	TGTGCCAGCAGCTCAGGGTATAGGGCAGATACGCAGTATTTT
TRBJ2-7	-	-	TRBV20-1	CSAHTGYWREQYF	TGCAGTGCTCATACAGGGTACTGGCGCGAGCAGTACTTC
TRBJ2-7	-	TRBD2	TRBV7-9	CASSNRTSGTLEQYF	TGTGCCAGCAGCAACCGGACTAGCGGGACTCTCGAGCAGTACTTC
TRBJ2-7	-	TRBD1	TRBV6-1	CASSLTGITYEQYF	TGTGCCAGCAGCCTGACAGGGATAACCTACGAGCAGTACTTC
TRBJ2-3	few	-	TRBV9	CASSVARGFTDTQYF	TGTGCCAGCAGCGTAGCCCGGGGGTTCACAGATACGCAGTATTTT
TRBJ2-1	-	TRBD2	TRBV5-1	CASSFLGTSDNEQFF	TGCGCCAGCAGCTTCCTCGGGACTAGCGACAATGAGCAGTTCTTC
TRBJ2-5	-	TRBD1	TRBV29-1	CSVGQGAGETQYF	TGCAGCGTTGGCCAGGGGGCAGGGGAGACCCAGTACTTC
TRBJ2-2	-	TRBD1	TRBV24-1	CATSGQPGTVYANTGELFF	TGTGCCACCAGTGGACAGCCAGGGACAGTTTACGCGAACACCGGGGAGCTGTTTTTT
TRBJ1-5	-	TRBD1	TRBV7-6	CASSLLPTGDGNQPQHF	TGTGCCAGCAGCTTACTCCCGACAGGGGATGGCAATCAGCCCCAGCATTTT
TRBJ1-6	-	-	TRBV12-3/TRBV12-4	CASSFREGSPLHF	TGTGCCAGCAGTTTTAGGGAGGGATCACCCCTCCACTTT
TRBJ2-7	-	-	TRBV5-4	CASSLGQGSEHEQYF	TGTGCCAGCAGCTTGGGCCAGGGATCTGAACACGAGCAGTACTTC
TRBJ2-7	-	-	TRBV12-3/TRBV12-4	CASSAGRRPSYEQYF	TGTGCCAGCAGTGCAGGACGTCGTCCCTCCTACGAGCAGTACTTC
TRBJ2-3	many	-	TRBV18	CASSTEGTSDTQYF	TGTGCCAGCTCTACGGAGGGGACTTCGGATACGCAGTATTTT
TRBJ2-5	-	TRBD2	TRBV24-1	CATSAGTSGSRQETQYF	TGTGCCACCAGTGCGGGGACTAGCGGGAGTAGGCAAGAGACCCAGTACTTC
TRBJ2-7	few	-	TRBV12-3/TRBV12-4	CASSPTGVYYEQYF	TGTGCCAGCAGCCCGACGGGTGTGTACTACGAGCAGTACTTC
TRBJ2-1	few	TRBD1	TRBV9	CASTRTGDSYNEQFF	TGTGCCAGCACCCGGACAGGGGACTCCTACAATGAGCAGTTCTTC
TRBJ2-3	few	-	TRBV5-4	CASSFEGGGTDTQYF	TGTGCCAGCAGCTTCGAGGGGGGAGGCACAGATACGCAGTATTTT
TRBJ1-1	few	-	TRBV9	CASSVDDGTPNTEAFF	TGTGCCAGCAGCGTAGATGATGGGACACCGAACACTGAAGCTTTCTTT
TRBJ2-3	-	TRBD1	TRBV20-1	CSARDRRTDTQYF	TGCAGTGCAAGGGACAGGCGCACAGATACGCAGTATTTT
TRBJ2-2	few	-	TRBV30	CACQVPTGELFF	TGTGCCTGCCAGGTGCCCACCGGGGAGCTGTTTTTT
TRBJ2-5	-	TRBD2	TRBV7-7	CASSLVSGDGGAQYF	TGTGCTAGCAGCTTAGTGTCCGGGGACGGGGGGGCCCAGTACTTC
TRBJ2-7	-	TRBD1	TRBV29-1	CSVRDSAYEQYF	TGCAGCGTCCGGGACAGCGCCTACGAGCAGTACTTC
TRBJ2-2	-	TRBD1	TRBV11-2	CASSPYRGRFGELFF	TGTGCCAGCAGCCCATACAGGGGGCGGTTCGGGGAGCTGTTTTTT
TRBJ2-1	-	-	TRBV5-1	CASSLGGSLYGEQFF	TGCGCCAGCAGCTTGGGTGGTAGCCTTTACGGTGAGCAGTTCTTC
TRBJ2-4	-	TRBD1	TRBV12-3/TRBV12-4	CASTTTDRVKNIQYF	TGTGCCAGCACCACCACCGACAGGGTCAAAAACATTCAGTACTTC
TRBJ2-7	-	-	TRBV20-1	CSARGRLDYEQYF	TGCAGTGCCCGAGGGAGACTAGACTACGAGCAGTACTTC
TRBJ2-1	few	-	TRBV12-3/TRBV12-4	CASSLVRGRDEQFF	TGTGCCAGCAGTTTAGTTCGTGGGCGCGATGAGCAGTTCTTC
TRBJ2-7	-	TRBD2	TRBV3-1	CASSQARGLAAYEQYF	TGTGCCAGCAGCCAAGCGAGGGGACTAGCGGCCTACGAGCAGTACTTC
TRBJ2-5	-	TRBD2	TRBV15	CATTDLRTSGISETQYF	TGTGCCACCACCGACCTAAGGACTAGCGGGATTTCAGAGACCCAGTACTTC
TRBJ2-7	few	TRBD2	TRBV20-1	CSATTGTNLYEQYF	TGCAGTGCCACGACCGGGACTAATCTCTACGAGCAGTACTTC
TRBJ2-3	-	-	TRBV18	CASSPGTLDTQYF	TGTGCCAGCTCACCAGGGACGCTGGATACGCAGTATTTT
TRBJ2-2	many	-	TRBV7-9	CASSSQGTGELFF	TGTGCCAGCAGCTCGCAGGGCACCGGGGAGCTGTTTTTT
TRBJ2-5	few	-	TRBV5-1	CASSFSAGREETQYF	TGCGCCAGCAGCTTCTCAGCAGGGCGCGAGGAGACCCAGTACTTC
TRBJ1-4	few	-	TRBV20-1	CSALGARADEKLFF	TGCAGTGCTTTAGGGGCCCGGGCGGATGAAAAACTGTTTTTT
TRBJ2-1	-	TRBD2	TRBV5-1	CASSLGSGTDEQFF	TGCGCCAGCAGCTTAGGTAGCGGGACGGATGAGCAGTTCTTC